The clone carrying this T cell receptor beta chain was counted a few times. Its antigen is undetermined. The data belong to a study of vaccination and CD4 T cells after COVID-19. Study information: Overlapping spike peptides of SARS-CoV-2, HCoV-NL63, HCoV-OC43 and HCoV-229E stimulated the cells.

The Oncomine TCR Beta short-read assay sequenced DNA from cultured CD4+ T cells. TCRdb called the PCR reads again in MiXCR, with one record for every CDR3 protein. This sample has some 4,000 distinct CDR3 sequences; approximately 15% occur once, and the top ten carry around a fifth. Treatment of the sample: approximately 9-day PBMC culture with coronavirus spike peptide pools or control peptides (ViraFEST assay). Findings and limits, study-wide: The study found median SARS-CoV-2-reactive clonotypes rising from roughly 21 to 40, not significantly. Early post-infection timepoints were not included, and relatively few convalescent patients were studied.

V was pared by 2 bases and J by 5 bases, with 18 bases between. Germline V CDR1 and CDR2: MNHEY, SVGAGI. This CDR3 has 16 residues. J is TRBJ2-5 and V is TRBV6-5; D is possibly TRBD2 (5 bases). The receptor was derived from a human donor who had recovered from COVID-19. What was sequenced was CD4+ T cells from blood, cultured in vitro. The CDR3, as DNA: TGTGCCAGCAGTTACAATCCGGCTAGCCCCCAGGAGACCCAGTACTTC. This translates into CASSYNPASPQETQYF.